This TCR beta chain was captured by sequencing in a study of T-cell reconstitution after alpha-beta-depleted transplantation in children. Points from the study as a whole: At the one-year point after transplant, T-cell counts and TCRbeta diversity were found to come mostly from T cells that had been newly produced. Elevated TCRbeta diversity at day 60 was traced, in some patients, to surviving recipient T cells and thymic progenitors. Approximately two months post-transplant, alpha-beta T cells reportedly originated from several hundred expanded graft clones.

This clonotype occurred many times. Its cognate antigen is unknown. Construction of the TCRbeta library involved unique molecular identifiers. TCRdb itself ran the PCR reads through MiXCR, one entry per CDR3 protein. The sample shows some 180,000 distinct CDR3 sequences, approximately 6.9% of them seen only once. The CDR3 consists of 15 residues. Trimming shortened V by 3 bases and J by 5 bases, and 17 bases separated the two germline ends. Germline CDR1 and CDR2: DFQATT and SNEGSKA (reference sequence). The chain carries TRBV20-1 and TRBJ2-1, with D perhaps given as TRBD1 or TRBD2 (5 bases each). Sample: PBMCs, taken before TCRalphabeta/CD19-depleted stem cell transplant. The TCR was taken from a boy between 2 and 10 years old with acute lymphoblastic leukemia, due to receive a stem cell transplant. This CDR3 reads CSARIPGRVNNEQFF. Written as DNA, the CDR3 is TGCAGTGCTAGGATCCCAGGGAGAGTAAACAATGAGCAGTTCTTC.